This passage covers 21 T cell receptor beta chains from one sample sequenced in a study of T-cell memory formation after mild COVID-19. TCRdb reprocessed the 5' RACE reads via MiXCR and lists one record per CDR3 protein. The sample holds hundreds of thousands of distinct CDR3 sequences, around 17% seen once. Input material: PBMCs or a T cell subset sorted from them (not recorded which). The receptors stem from an adult woman who had mild COVID-19 (a few samples of this study predate the infection). Cell type and time point are not known.

This clonotype was recorded at least ten times. CDR3 in DNA: TGCGCCAGCAGCCAAGACCTTACTAGCGGGAGTACCAATGAGCAGTTCTTC. This codes for CASSQDLTSGSTNEQFF. This rearrangement joins TRBV4-3 to TRBJ2-1, with 11 bases lining up with TRBD2. CDR3 size: 17 residues. Looked up from germline, CDR1 is LGHNA and CDR2 is YSLEER. After removal of 0 bases from V and 6 bases from J, the junction contained 7 bases not matched to a gene.

This clonotype was seen a few times. The V gene is TRBV11-2, the J gene TRBJ2-7; possible D gene TRBD1, 6 bases. There are 15 residues in the CDR3. V lost 2 bases, J lost 2 bases, and 13 bases lay in between. Germline V CDR1 and CDR2: SGHAT, FQNNGV. The CDR3 is CASSLQGPTTYEQYF. In nucleotides, the CDR3 is TGTGCCAGCAGCTTACAGGGGCCTACCACCTACGAGCAGTACTTC. Looking up the rest from reference TRBV11-2 and TRBJ2-7 gives the full variable domain: EAGVAQSPRYKIIEKRQSVAFWCNPISGHATLYWYQQILGQGPKLLIQFQNNGVVDDSQLPKDRFSAERLKGVDSTLKIQPAKLEDSAVYLCASSLQGPTTYEQYFGPGTRLTVT.

The J gene is TRBJ2-7, the V gene TRBV11-3; D perhaps matches TRBD2 (6 bases). The CDR3 consists of 14 residues. V lost 5 bases, J lost 3 bases, and 14 bases lay in between. Germline V gene sequence: CDR1 SGHNT, CDR2 YENEEA. The CDR3 region is CASSLIAESYEQYF. The DNA of the CDR3 is TGTGCCAGCAGCCTCATAGCGGAGAGCTACGAGCAGTACTTC.

The genes are TRBV3-1 and TRBJ2-1; 8 positions match TRBD2. Germline V CDR1 and CDR2: LGHDT, YNNKEL (reference sequence). Trimming at V came to 1 base and at J to 3 bases, leaving 5 bases not matched to a gene. The CDR3 runs to 16 residues. Written as DNA, the CDR3 is TGTGCCAGCAGCCAAGTACTAGCGGACGACTACAATGAGCAGTTCTTC. This gives the protein CASSQVLADDYNEQFF.

This chain joins TRBV5-6 and TRBJ2-2; D uncertain. Trimming shortened V by 5 bases and J by 1 base, and 18 bases separated the two germline ends. The CDR3 runs 17 residues. CDR1 SGHDT and CDR2 YYEEEE come from the germline V gene. CDR3 nucleotide sequence: TGTGCCAGCAGTTTCAAGGTCTTACAGATGAACACCGGGGAGCTGTTTTTT. Translated: CASSFKVLQMNTGELFF.

This chain joins TRBV6-1 and TRBJ2-1; D call uncertain. Germline assignment: CDR1 MNHNS and CDR2 SASEGT. V shed 6 bases and J shed 7 bases, with 25 bases lying between them. CDR3 length equals 17 residues. CDR3 region: CASRRIASESGGNEQFF. The CDR3 nucleotides read TGTGCCAGCAGACGAATCGCCAGTGAATCGGGTGGAAATGAGCAGTTCTTC.

V usage is TRBV7-8 and J usage is TRBJ1-1, with D uncertain. Trimming took 4 bases from V and 5 from J, leaving 14 bases between them. CDR1 and CDR2 (germline): SGHVS, FQNEAQ. The CDR3 has 14 amino acids. The CDR3, as DNA: TGTGCCAGCAGCTCTCGCGAGGGAGGGACTGAAGCTTTCTTT. Protein sequence: CASSSREGGTEAFF. Filled out from reference TRBV7-8 and TRBJ1-1, the complete variable domain reads GAGVSQSPRYKVAKRGQDVALRCDPISGHVSLFWYQQALGQGPEFLTYFQNEAQLDKSGLPSDRFFAERPEGSVSTLKIQRTQQEDSAVYLCASSSREGGTEAFFGQGTRLTVV.

This chain links TRBV7-6 with TRBJ2-1; 10 nucleotides align to TRBD2. V lost 0 bases and J lost 1; bases outside the gene matches: 12. The length of the CDR3 is 20 residues. CDR1 and CDR2 from the germline V gene are SGHVS and FNYEAQ. DNA of the CDR3: TGTGCCAGCAGCTTAGCAGTAGCAGTTCAGCGGGGGGGTTCCTACAATGAGCAGTTCTTC. It specifies CASSLAVAVQRGGSYNEQFF. Looking up the rest from reference TRBV7-6 and TRBJ2-1 gives the full variable domain: GAGVSQSPRYKVTKRGQDVALRCDPISGHVSLYWYRQALGQGPEFLTYFNYEAQQDKSGLPNDRFSAERPEGSISTLTIQRTEQRDSAMYRCASSLAVAVQRGGSYNEQFFGPGTRLTVL.

The chain uses TRBV4-1 and TRBJ2-7; D is possibly TRBD1 or TRBD2 (6 bases each). Deletions cut 1 base from V and 3 bases from J, with 13 bases between. CDR1 is MGHRA and CDR2 is YSYEKL in the germline V gene. CDR3 length: 15 amino acids. The CDR3 reads CASSQAPGAHYEQYF. DNA for the CDR3: TGCGCCAGCAGCCAAGCCCCGGGGGCTCACTACGAGCAGTACTTC.

This clonotype has a handful of counts. This chain uses TRBV2 with TRBJ2-1; D call uncertain. V lost 6 bases and J lost 4, with 10 bases in between. The CDR3 has 13 residues. The germline gives CDR1 SNHLY, CDR2 FYNNEI. The CDR3 loop reads CASSAQEYNEQFF. Written as DNA, the CDR3 is TGTGCCAGCAGCGCCCAGGAATACAATGAGCAGTTCTTC.

This clonotype appeared a few times. The genes are TRBV5-6 and TRBJ2-3; 9 positions agree with TRBD2. There are 16 residues in the CDR3. With 3 bases clipped from V and 6 bases from J, the junction kept 11 bases outside the gene matches. CDR1 is SGHDT, CDR2 YYEEEE, per germline. The CDR3 is CASSSFVAGASDTQYF. CDR3 DNA: TGTGCCAGCAGCTCGTTCGTAGCGGGAGCTAGTGATACGCAGTATTTT.

The gene calls are TRBV30 and TRBJ1-1; D not certain. V gave up 0 bases and J gave up 1 base, with 9 bases separating them. Germline assignment: CDR1 GTSNPN and CDR2 SVGIG (reference sequence). The CDR3 extends over 14 amino acids. CDR3 nucleotides: TGTGCCTGGAGTGTACAATCAGGGAACACTGAAGCTTTCTTT. It is translated as CAWSVQSGNTEAFF. The full variable domain, in which reference TRBV30 and TRBJ1-1 provide the parts outside the CDR3, is SQTIHQWPATLVQPVGSPLSLECTVEGTSNPNLYWYRQAAGRGLQLLFYSVGIGQISSEVPQNLSASRPQDRQFILSSKKLLLSDSGFYLCAWSVQSGNTEAFFGQGTRLTVV.

The V call is TRBV4-1, the J call TRBJ1-2; D remains ambiguous. V was clipped by 1 base and J by 8 bases, with 23 bases between them. The germline V gene encodes CDR1 MGHRA and CDR2 YSYEKL. This CDR3 is 17 amino acids long. As DNA, the CDR3 is TGCGCCAGCAGCCAAGGGGCACCAAAGGACCCAAAGGGCGGCTACACCTTC. This sequence encodes CASSQGAPKDPKGGYTF.

This chain joins TRBV2 and TRBJ1-5; D gene uncertain. CDR1 and CDR2 from the germline V gene are SNHLY and FYNNEI. The CDR3 loop spans 12 amino acids. Trimming pared 6 bases from V and 6 bases from J, leaving 9 bases between. The CDR3 region has the DNA TGTGCCAGCAGGGACCACGGTCAGCCCCAGCATTTT. Its protein product is CASRDHGQPQHF.

The V call is TRBV19, the J call TRBJ2-6; a weak D match, TRBD1 (6 bases). Germline CDR1 LNHDA, CDR2 SQIVND (reference sequence). This CDR3 is 16 amino acids long. Trimming took 6 bases from V and 6 from J, leaving 18 bases between them. The CDR3 nucleotides are TGTGCCAGTAGCGCCGGACAGTTGAGGTTGGCCAACGTCCTGACTTTC. Its protein product is CASSAGQLRLANVLTF.

The V call is TRBV19, the J call TRBJ1-6; 7 bases line up with TRBD1. This CDR3 region has 16 residues. Trimming took 5 bases from V and 5 from J; bases not matched to a gene: 9. CDR1 is LNHDA and CDR2 is SQIVND in the germline V gene (reference sequence). The CDR3 nucleotides are TGTGCCAGTAGTCCGTTGACAGGGAGGGATAATTCACCCCTCCACTTT. Translated, it gives CASSPLTGRDNSPLHF.

This chain uses TRBV7-2 with TRBJ2-7; TRBD1 matches at 9 bases. The CDR3 extends over 17 amino acids. The germline CDR1 and CDR2 sequences are SGHTA and FQGNSA. With 4 bases clipped from V and 4 bases from J, the junction kept 14 bases outside the gene matches. The CDR3 reads CASSSTGGRNPMYEQYF. CDR3 DNA: TGTGCCAGCAGCTCTACAGGGGGCAGGAATCCTATGTACGAGCAGTACTTC.

This clonotype was detected only a few times. The V and J genes are TRBV3-1 and TRBJ2-3, with D possibly being TRBD2 (6 bases). The CDR3 totals 14 residues. Germline-derived CDR1 and CDR2 are LGHDT and YNNKEL (reference sequence). V lost 1 base, J lost 2 bases, and 7 bases lay in between. CDR3 region: CASSQGLDTDTQYF. In DNA, the CDR3 is TGTGCCAGCAGCCAAGGACTAGACACAGATACGCAGTATTTT.

The V call is TRBV6-2 or TRBV6-3, the J call TRBJ2-1, with D perhaps TRBD1 (5 bases). The germline V gene encodes CDR1 MNHEY and CDR2 SVGEGT. Trimming cost V 2 bases and J 9 bases, with 14 bases left between them. This CDR3 is 14 amino acids long. The CDR3 region has the DNA TGTGCCAGCAGTTACGGCAGGGCCTCAGGTGAGCAGTTCTTC. Its translation is CASSYGRASGEQFF.

This chain links TRBV12-3 or TRBV12-4 with TRBJ2-2; tentative D call: TRBD1 (6 bases). The CDR3 covers 15 residues. Trimming left V 6 bases short and J 0 bases short, with 11 bases between. The CDR3: CASRAQGSNTGELFF. The CDR3 DNA is TGTGCCAGCAGGGCACAGGGCTCGAACACCGGGGAGCTGTTTTTT.

This clonotype was detected many times. The rearrangement uses TRBV7-6 and TRBJ2-1, with D maybe TRBD1 (6 bases). V lost 4 bases to trimming and J lost 2 bases, with 9 bases between them. The CDR3 is 14 residues long. The germline V gene encodes CDR1 SGHVS and CDR2 FNYEAQ. The CDR3 DNA is TGTGCCAGCAGCTCCAGGGGCCCCTACAATGAGCAGTTCTTC. This sequence encodes CASSSRGPYNEQFF.